The clone carrying this TCR beta chain has more than one count but fewer than ten. The antigen is unknown. CDR1 and CDR2 (germline): KGHDR, SFDVKD. This CDR3 contains 14 residues. With 4 bases removed from V and 2 bases from J, the gap between germline ends came to 10 bases. These data originate in a study of T-cell memory formation after mild COVID-19. General study findings and limits: Contracting clones, day 15 to 85, had balanced CD4/CD8, and later expanders favored CD4+.

TCRdb passed the 5' RACE reads through MiXCR, listing each CDR3 protein once. The sample shows 550,000 to 700,000 distinct CDR3 sequences, 17% of them seen only once. The receptor comes from an adult woman who had mild COVID-19 (a few samples of this study predate the infection). Cell type and time point are not known. The chain is built from TRBV24-1 and TRBJ1-1; D not certain. Specimen: PBMCs or a T cell subset sorted from them (not recorded which). DNA of the CDR3: TGTGCCACCAGTGAGGCGACGGCTAACACTGAAGCTTTCTTT. Protein: CATSEATANTEAFF.